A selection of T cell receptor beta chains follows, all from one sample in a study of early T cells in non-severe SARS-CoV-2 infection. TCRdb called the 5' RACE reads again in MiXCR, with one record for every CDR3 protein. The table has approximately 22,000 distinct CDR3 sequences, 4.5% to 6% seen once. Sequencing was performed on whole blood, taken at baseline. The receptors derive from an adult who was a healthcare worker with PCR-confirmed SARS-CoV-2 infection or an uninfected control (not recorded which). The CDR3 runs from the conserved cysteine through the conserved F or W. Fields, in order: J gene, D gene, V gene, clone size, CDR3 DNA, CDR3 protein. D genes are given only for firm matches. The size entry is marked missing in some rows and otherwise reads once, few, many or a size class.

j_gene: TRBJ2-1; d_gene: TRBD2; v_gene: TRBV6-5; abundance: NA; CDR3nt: TGTGCCAGCAGTTGGACTAGCGGGGGGGCGGCCTACAATGAGCAGTTCTTC; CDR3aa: CASSWTSGGAAYNEQFF
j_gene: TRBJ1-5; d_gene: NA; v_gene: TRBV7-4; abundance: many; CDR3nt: TGTGCCAGCAGCCCCCTCCGGGCTGCGCCCCAGCATTTT; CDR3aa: CASSPLRAAPQHF
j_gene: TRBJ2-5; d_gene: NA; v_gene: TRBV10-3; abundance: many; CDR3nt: TGTGCCATCAGCGGGGGCCAAGCAGGTCAAGAGACCCAGTACTTC; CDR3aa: CAISGGQAGQETQYF
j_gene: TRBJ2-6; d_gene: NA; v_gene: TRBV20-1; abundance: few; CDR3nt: TGCAGTGCTAGACTGTCAGGGGCCAACGTCCTGACTTTC; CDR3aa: CSARLSGANVLTF
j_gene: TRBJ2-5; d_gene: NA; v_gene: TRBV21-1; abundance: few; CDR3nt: TGTGCCAGCAGCAAAGCCGGGAAGACCCAGTACTTC; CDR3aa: CASSKAGKTQYF
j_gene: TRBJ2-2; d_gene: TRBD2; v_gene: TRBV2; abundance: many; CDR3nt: TGTGCCAGCAGCCGGACTAGCGGAGACACCGGGGAGCTGTTTTTT; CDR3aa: CASSRTSGDTGELFF
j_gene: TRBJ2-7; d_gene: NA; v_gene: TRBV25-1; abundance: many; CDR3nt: TGTGCCAGCAGTGAATGGAACCCCTACGAGCAGTACTTC; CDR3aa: CASSEWNPYEQYF
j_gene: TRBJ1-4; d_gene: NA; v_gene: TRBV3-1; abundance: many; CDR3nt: TGTGCCAGCAGCCAAGTATCGGCAGCGAATGAAAAACTGTTTTTT; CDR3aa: CASSQVSAANEKLFF
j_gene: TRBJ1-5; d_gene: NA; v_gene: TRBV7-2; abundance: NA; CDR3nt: TGTGCCAGCAGCTTCAGGGTGGGGGATCAGCCCCAGCATTTT; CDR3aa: CASSFRVGDQPQHF
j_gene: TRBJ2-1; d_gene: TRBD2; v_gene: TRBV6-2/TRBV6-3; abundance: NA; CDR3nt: TGTGCCAGCAGTTACGGGAGGGCGGAGGAGCAGTTCTTC; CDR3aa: CASSYGRAEEQFF
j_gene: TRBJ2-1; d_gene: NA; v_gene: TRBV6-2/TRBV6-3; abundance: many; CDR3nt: TGTGCCAGCTCCCCCGGGACATTTGAGCAGTTCTTC; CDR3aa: CASSPGTFEQFF
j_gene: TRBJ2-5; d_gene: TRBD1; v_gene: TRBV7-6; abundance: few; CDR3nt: TGTGCCAGCAGCTTAGATACAGGGGGCCAAGAGACCCAGTACTTC; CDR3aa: CASSLDTGGQETQYF
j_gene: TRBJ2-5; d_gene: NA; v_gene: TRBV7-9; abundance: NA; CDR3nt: TGTGCCAGCAGCTTTTCTTCGACACGAGGACAAGAGACCCAGTACTTC; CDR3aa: CASSFSSTRGQETQYF
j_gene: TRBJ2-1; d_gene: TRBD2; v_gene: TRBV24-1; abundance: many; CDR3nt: TGTGCCACCAGTGATTACGGCGGGGGGTGGAATGAGCAGTTCTTC; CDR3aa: CATSDYGGGWNEQFF
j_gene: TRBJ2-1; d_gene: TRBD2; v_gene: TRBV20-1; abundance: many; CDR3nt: TGCAGTGCTACGGGACTAGCGAGGTCTGAGGGGTCCTACAATGAGCAGTTCTTC; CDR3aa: CSATGLARSEGSYNEQFF
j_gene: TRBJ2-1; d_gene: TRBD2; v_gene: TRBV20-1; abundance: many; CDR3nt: TGCAGTGCTCTCCAGGGCGGGGGTAGTGATGAGCAGTTCTTC; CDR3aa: CSALQGGGSDEQFF
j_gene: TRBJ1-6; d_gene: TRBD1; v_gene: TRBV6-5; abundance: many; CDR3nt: TGTGCCAGCTCCCGGGACAGTTTTTCACCCCTCCACTTT; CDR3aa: CASSRDSFSPLHF
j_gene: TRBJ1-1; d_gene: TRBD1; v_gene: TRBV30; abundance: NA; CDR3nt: TGTGCCTGGAGACGGGACAGGAACACTGAAGCTTTCTTT; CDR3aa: CAWRRDRNTEAFF
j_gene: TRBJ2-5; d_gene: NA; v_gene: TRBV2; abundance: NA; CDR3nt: TGTGCCAGCAGTGAAGCGCGGATCCAAGAGACCCAGTACTTC; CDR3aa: CASSEARIQETQYF
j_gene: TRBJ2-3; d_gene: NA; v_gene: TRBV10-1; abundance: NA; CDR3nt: TGCGCCAGCAGTGAGTCGAGGGACGTGACAGATACGCAGTATTTT; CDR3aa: CASSESRDVTDTQYF
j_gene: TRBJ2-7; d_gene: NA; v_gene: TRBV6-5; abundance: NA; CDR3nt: TGTGCCAGCAGTCCATCGTCAGGGGCCAGCTCCTACGAGCAGTACTTC; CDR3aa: CASSPSSGASSYEQYF
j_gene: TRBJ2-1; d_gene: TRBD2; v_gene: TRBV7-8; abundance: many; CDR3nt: TGTGCCAGCAGCTCACTAGCGGGGGGCAGGAATGAGCAGTTCTTC; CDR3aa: CASSSLAGGRNEQFF
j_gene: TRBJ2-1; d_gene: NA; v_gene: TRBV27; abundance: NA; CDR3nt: TGTGCCAGCAGTTCACTCGTGAAAACCTACAATGAGCAGTTCTTC; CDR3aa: CASSSLVKTYNEQFF
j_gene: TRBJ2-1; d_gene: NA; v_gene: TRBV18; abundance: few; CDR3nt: TGTGCCAGCTCACTCCCCTACAATGAGCAGTTCTTC; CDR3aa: CASSLPYNEQFF
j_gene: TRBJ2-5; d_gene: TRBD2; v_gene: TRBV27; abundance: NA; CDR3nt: TGTGCCAGCAGTTTGCGCGGGGGGGCTGCGGAGACCCAGTACTTC; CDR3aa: CASSLRGGAAETQYF
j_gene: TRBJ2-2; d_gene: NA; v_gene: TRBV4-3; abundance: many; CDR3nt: TGCGCCAGCAGCCAAGTCGCGAACACCGGGGAGCTGTTTTTT; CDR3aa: CASSQVANTGELFF
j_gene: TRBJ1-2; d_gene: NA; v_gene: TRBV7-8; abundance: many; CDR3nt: TGTGCCAGCATCGGAGATGGGGGACTTAACTATGGCTACACCTTC; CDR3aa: CASIGDGGLNYGYTF
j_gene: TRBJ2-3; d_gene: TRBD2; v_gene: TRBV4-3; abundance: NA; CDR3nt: TGCGCCAGCAGCCTCCGAGCGGGGATATCAGATACGCAGTATTTT; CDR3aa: CASSLRAGISDTQYF
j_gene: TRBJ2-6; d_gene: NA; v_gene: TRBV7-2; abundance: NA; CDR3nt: TGTGCCAGCAGCTTAGCCGGGGGGACAGGCAACTCTGGGGCCAACGTCCTGACTTTC; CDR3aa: CASSLAGGTGNSGANVLTF
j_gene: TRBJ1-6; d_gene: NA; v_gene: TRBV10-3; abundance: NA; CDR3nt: TGTGCCATCAGTGAGTCGCAGGGACTTTCACCCCTCCACTTT; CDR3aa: CAISESQGLSPLHF
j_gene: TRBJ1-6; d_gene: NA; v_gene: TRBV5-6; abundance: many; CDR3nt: TGTGCCAGCAGCTTGGATGGGGGTTACCACTTT; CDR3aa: CASSLDGGYHF
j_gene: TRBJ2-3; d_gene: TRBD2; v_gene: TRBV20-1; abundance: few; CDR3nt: TGCAGTGCTGACCCTAGCGGGGGGGGATTCACAGATACGCAGTATTTT; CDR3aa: CSADPSGGGFTDTQYF
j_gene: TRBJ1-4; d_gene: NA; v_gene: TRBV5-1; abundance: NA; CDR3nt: TGCGCCAGCAGCGACACCTCCGCAACTAATGAAAAACTGTTTTTT; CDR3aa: CASSDTSATNEKLFF
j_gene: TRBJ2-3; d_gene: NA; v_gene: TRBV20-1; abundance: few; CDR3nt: TGCAGTGAAAAGGATCTTAGCACAGATACGCAGTATTTT; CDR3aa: CSEKDLSTDTQYF
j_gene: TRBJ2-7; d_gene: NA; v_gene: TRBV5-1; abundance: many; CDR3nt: TGCGCCAGCAGCCGTTCCGGGATACTAGCCTACGAGCAGTACTTC; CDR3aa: CASSRSGILAYEQYF
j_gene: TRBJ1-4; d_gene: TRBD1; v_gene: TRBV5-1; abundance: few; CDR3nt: TGCGCCAGCAGCTTACAGGGGGCGGAGATTGGTGAAAAACTGTTTTTT; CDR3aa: CASSLQGAEIGEKLFF
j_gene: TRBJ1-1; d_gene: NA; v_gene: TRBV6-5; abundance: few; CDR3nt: TGTGCCAGCAGTTACAGGCAGGGACAAGCTTTCTTT; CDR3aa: CASSYRQGQAFF
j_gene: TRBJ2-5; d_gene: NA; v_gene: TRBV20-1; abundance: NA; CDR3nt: TGCAGTGCTTCCAGGGGAGGAACAGGGAGTGGAAAAGAGACCCAGTACTTC; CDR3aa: CSASRGGTGSGKETQYF
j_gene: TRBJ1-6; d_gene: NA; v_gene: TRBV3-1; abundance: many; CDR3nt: TGTGCCAGCAGCCACTCCGATTCACCCCTCCACTTT; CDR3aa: CASSHSDSPLHF